Listed here are 12 T cell receptor beta chains from one sample, sequenced in a study of tumor-infiltrating lymphocytes in localized non-small cell lung cancer. The repertoire was sequenced with immunoSEQ multiplex PCR; TCRdb's copy has only in-frame clones and lacks some. Of around 14,000 clones in the sample, roughly four fifths were seen once. The sequenced material came from lung tumor tissue. These receptors were obtained from a human donor with non-small cell lung cancer.

This sequence joins TRBV6-4 and TRBJ2-2; 11 bases are shared with TRBD1. This CDR3 region has 17 residues. J lost 6 bases, V lost 6 bases, and 12 bases had no gene match. Germline V CDR1 and CDR2: MRHNA, SNTAGT. The CDR3 nucleotides read TGTGCCAGCAGCCGAGAAGGACAGGGGGCGCTGGCCGGGGAGCTGTTTTTT. Protein: CASSREGQGALAGELFF.

The chain has TRBV2 and TRBJ2-2; D not certain. Germline V gene sequence: CDR1 SNHLY, CDR2 FYNNEI. The CDR3 is 14 residues long. V was cut by 4 bases and J by 5 bases, with 11 bases left in between. The CDR3: CASSVIQGTGELFF. CDR3 bases: TGTGCCAGCAGTGTAATACAAGGAACCGGGGAGCTGTTTTTT.

The CDR3 loop is CASSFFYGVPTTNTGELFF. DNA for the CDR3: TGTGCCAGCAGCTTTTTTTATGGGGTCCCAACAACTAACACCGGGGAGCTGTTTTTT. The J gene is TRBJ2-2, the V gene TRBV5-4; D gene unclear. CDR3 length: 19 amino acids. Germline V gene sequence: CDR1 SGHNT, CDR2 YYREEE (reference sequence). Trimming removed 2 bases at V and 2 bases at J, with 22 bases between.

V gene TRBV30 combines with J gene TRBJ1-1; possibly TRBD1 for D (5 bases). The V end was cut by 5 bases, the J end by 3 bases, with 7 bases between. This CDR3 is 11 amino acids long. The germline gives CDR1 GTSNPN, CDR2 SVGIG (reference sequence). CDR3 sequence (DNA): TGTGCCTGGGGGGGATACACTGAAGCTTTCTTT. Encoded protein: CAWGGYTEAFF.

The rearrangement uses TRBV2 and TRBJ2-3, with 7 bases identical to TRBD2. After removal of 3 bases from V and 1 base from J, the junction contained 4 bases not matched to a gene. Germline V gene lookup returns CDR1 SNHLY and CDR2 FYNNEI. CDR3 length equals 15 residues. CDR3 sequence: CASSEGGSGTDTQYF. In DNA form, the CDR3 reads TGTGCCAGCAGTGAGGGCGGGAGTGGCACAGATACGCAGTATTTT. The whole variable domain, filled in from reference TRBV2 and TRBJ2-3, reads EPEVTQTPSHQVTQMGQEVILRCVPISNHLYFYWYRQILGQKVEFLVSFYNNEISEKSEIFDDQFSVERPDGSNFTLKIRSTKLEDSAMYFCASSEGGSGTDTQYFGPGTRLTVL.

The V and J genes are TRBV5-6 and TRBJ2-5, with D possibly matching TRBD2 (6 bases). This CDR3 region has 19 residues. V was shortened by 4 bases and J by 0 bases, with 25 bases between the two germline ends. The germline V gene has CDR1 SGHDT and CDR2 YYEEEE. The CDR3 protein is CASSALRVAGGAYQETQYF. The CDR3 DNA follows: TGTGCCAGCAGCGCACTAAGGGTTGCGGGCGGGGCGTACCAAGAGACCCAGTACTTC.

The chain joins TRBV6-1 to TRBJ2-4; TRBD1 is a possible D gene (7 bases). The V gene's germline CDR1 is MNHNS and CDR2 SASEGT. Trimming left V 2 bases short and J 8 bases short, with 10 bases between. This CDR3 contains 13 residues. CDR3 protein: CASSEQGGDIQYF. The CDR3 coding sequence is TGTGCCAGCAGTGAACAGGGGGGTGACATTCAGTACTTC.

This clone is judged large. The chain has TRBV4-3 and TRBJ2-1; no clear D. Per germline, CDR1 LGHNA and CDR2 YSLEER. The V end was cut by 0 bases, the J end by 10 bases, with 10 bases between. The CDR3 sequence is 13 residues long. The CDR3 protein is CASSQEQTLEQFF. In nucleotides, the CDR3 is TGCGCCAGCAGCCAAGAACAAACTTTGGAGCAGTTCTTC.

On this clone: Germline and junction disagree at one end, which may indicate a read error. This sample includes further DNA sequences coding for the same CDR3. This chain uses TRBV2 with TRBJ1-1; no clear D. The germline V gene encodes CDR1 SNHLY and CDR2 FYNNEI. The CDR3 length is 13 residues. DNA of the CDR3: TGCGCCAGCCGTGTGATGATGAACACTGAAGCTTTCTTT. It is translated as CASRVMMNTEAFF.

This rearrangement joins TRBV6-6 to TRBJ2-1; 7 positions match TRBD2. The V segment lost 4 bases and the J segment 6 bases; nucleotides outside the gene matches: 9. CDR1 and CDR2 from the germline V gene are MNHNY and SVGAGI (reference sequence). The CDR3 is 15 residues long. CDR3 nucleotides: TGTGCCAGCAGTTCCCGGACTAGGAGGCTCAATGAGCAGTTCTTC. It translates to CASSSRTRRLNEQFF.

DNA of the CDR3: TGTGCCACCAGCAGAGCCGAGACAGGGCTTGGGGGCTACACCTTC. Translated: CATSRAETGLGGYTF. This chain uses TRBV15 with TRBJ1-2; 7 bases fit TRBD1. The V gene end was trimmed by 1 base and the J gene end by 8 bases; junction bases not matched to a gene: 10. This CDR3 region has 15 residues. Germline lookup yields CDR1 LNHNV and CDR2 YYDKDF (reference sequence).

V and J are TRBV4-3 and TRBJ2-1, with 12 bases identical to TRBD2. In germline, CDR1 is LGHNA, CDR2 YSLEER. Trimming at V came to 4 bases and at J to 8 bases, leaving 9 bases not matched to a gene. The CDR3 length is 16 residues. CDR3: CASSLQLAGGLDEQFF. CDR3 DNA: TGCGCCAGCAGCCTACAACTAGCGGGAGGTCTTGATGAGCAGTTCTTC.